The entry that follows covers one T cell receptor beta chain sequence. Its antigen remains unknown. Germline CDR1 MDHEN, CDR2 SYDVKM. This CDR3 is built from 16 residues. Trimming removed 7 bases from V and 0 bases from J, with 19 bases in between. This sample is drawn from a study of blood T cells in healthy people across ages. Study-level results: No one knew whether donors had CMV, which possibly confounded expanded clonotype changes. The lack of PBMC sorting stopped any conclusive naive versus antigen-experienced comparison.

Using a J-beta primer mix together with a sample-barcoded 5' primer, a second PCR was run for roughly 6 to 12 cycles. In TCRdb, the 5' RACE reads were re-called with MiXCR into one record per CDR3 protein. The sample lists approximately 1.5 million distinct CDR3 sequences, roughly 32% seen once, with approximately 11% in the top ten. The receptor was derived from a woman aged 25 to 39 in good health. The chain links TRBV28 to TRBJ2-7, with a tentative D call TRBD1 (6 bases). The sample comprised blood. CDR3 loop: CASTVGGTGSSYEQYF. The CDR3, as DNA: TGTGCCAGCACCGTAGGGGGAACGGGTTCCTCCTACGAGCAGTACTTC.